Sequencing of this T cell receptor beta chain was carried out in a study of T cell responses to AZD1222 COVID-19 vaccine. General observations from the study: Repertoire sampling was restricted to post-peak T cell response timepoints. Recipients of AZD1222 seropositive at baseline numbered only 6 or 7.

Remarks on this clone: Its antigen remains unidentified.

The protocol was immunoSEQ multiplex PCR, while the TCRdb copy is restricted to in-frame clones and leaves out a portion. Here the sample spans under 130,000 clones, roughly 90% being singletons. Germline CDR1 SGHAT, CDR2 FQDESV (reference sequence). The CDR3 totals 15 residues. With V trimmed by 1 base and J by 4 bases, 5 bases remained unmatched. Sequenced material: peripheral blood, taken on day 0 of AZD1222 vaccination. The TCR was taken from an adult in good health. The chain combines TRBV11-1 with TRBJ2-7, with 9 bases matching TRBD2. In DNA form, the CDR3 reads TGTGCCAGCAGCTTAGGTAGCGGGAGTACTTACGAGCAGTACTTC. Translating it yields CASSLGSGSTYEQYF.